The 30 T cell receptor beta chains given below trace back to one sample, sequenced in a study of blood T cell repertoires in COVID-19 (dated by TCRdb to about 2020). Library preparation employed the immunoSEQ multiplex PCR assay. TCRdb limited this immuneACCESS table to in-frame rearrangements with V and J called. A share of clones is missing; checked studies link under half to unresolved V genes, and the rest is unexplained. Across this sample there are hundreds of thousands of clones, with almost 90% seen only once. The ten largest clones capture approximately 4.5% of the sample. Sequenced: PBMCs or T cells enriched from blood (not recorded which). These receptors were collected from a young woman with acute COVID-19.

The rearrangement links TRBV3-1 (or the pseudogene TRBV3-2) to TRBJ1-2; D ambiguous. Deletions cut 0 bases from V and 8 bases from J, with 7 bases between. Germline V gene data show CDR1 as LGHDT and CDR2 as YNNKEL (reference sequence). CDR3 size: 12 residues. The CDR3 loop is CASSQDVRGYTF. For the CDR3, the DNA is TGTGCCAGCAGCCAAGATGTACGGGGCTACACCTTC.

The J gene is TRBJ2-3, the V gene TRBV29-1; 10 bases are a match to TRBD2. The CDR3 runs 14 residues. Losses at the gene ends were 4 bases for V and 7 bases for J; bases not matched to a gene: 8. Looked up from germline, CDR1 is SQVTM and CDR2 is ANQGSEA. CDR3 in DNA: TGCAGCGTTGGACTAGCGGGTGGAGCCAATACGCAGTATTTT. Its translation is CSVGLAGGANTQYF.

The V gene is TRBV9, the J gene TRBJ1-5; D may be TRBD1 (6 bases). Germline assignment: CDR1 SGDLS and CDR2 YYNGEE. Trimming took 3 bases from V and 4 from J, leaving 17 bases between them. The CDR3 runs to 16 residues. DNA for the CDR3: TGTGCCAGCAGCGCCTCGGGACACCTAGGAAATCAGCCCCAGCATTTT. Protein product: CASSASGHLGNQPQHF.

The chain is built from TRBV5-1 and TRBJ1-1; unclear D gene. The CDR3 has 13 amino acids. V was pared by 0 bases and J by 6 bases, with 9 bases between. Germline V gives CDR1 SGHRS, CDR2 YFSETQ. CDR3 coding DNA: TGCGCCAGCAGCTTGGGGGCGGGGTCTGAAGCTTTCTTT. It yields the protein CASSLGAGSEAFF.

The CDR3 coding sequence is TGCGCCAGCAGCTTGGACGCTAGCGGGGGCCAGTACTTC. Translated, it gives CASSLDASGGQYF. The genes are TRBV5-1 and TRBJ2-7, with TRBD2 matching 10 bases. V lost 0 bases to trimming and J lost 10 bases; unmatched junction nucleotides: 4. The germline gives CDR1 SGHRS, CDR2 YFSETQ. The length of the CDR3 is 13 residues.

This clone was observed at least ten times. The CDR3 reads CASTGTSGSVGEQYF. CDR3 nucleotides: TGTGCCAGCACCGGGACTAGCGGGAGTGTTGGTGAGCAGTACTTC. The rearrangement links TRBV27 to TRBJ2-7; 14 bases are a match to TRBD2. With V trimmed by 7 bases and J by 7 bases, 9 bases remained unmatched. Germline V gene sequence: CDR1 MNHEY, CDR2 SMNVEV (reference sequence). CDR3 length: 15 amino acids.

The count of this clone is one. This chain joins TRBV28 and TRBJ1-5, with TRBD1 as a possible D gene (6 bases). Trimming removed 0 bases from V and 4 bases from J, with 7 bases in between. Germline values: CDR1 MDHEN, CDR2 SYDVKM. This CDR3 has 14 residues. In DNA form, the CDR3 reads TGTGCCAGCAGTTTATGGACAGGAAATCAGCCCCAGCATTTT. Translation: CASSLWTGNQPQHF.

The CDR3 sequence: CASSQEGQGKGNIQYF. Written as DNA, the CDR3 is TGTGCCAGCAGCCAAGAGGGACAGGGAAAGGGAAACATTCAGTACTTC. V is TRBV3-1 (or the pseudogene TRBV3-2) and J is TRBJ2-4; the match to TRBD1 covers 9 bases. The CDR3 consists of 16 residues. The germline V gene encodes CDR1 LGHDT and CDR2 YNNKEL (reference sequence). Trimming at V came to 0 bases and at J to 6 bases, leaving 6 bases not matched to a gene.

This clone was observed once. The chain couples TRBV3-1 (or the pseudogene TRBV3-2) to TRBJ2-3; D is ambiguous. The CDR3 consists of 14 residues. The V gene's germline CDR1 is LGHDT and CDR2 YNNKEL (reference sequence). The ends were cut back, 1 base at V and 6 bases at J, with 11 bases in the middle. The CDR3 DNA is TGTGCCAGCAGCCAAGGCTCGGCGGCGGATACGCAGTATTTT. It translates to CASSQGSAADTQYF.

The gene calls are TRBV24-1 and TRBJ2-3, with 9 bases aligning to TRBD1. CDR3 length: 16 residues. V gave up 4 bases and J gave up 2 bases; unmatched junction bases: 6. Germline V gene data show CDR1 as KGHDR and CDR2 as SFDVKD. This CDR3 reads CATSDRGQGVTDTQYF. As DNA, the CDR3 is TGTGCCACCAGTGACCGGGGACAGGGTGTCACAGATACGCAGTATTTT.

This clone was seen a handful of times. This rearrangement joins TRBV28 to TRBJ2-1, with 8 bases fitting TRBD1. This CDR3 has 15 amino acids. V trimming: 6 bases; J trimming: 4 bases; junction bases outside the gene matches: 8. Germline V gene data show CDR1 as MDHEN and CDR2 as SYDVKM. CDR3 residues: CASRGGTGPYNEQFF. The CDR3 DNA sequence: TGTGCCAGCAGGGGCGGGACAGGTCCATACAATGAGCAGTTCTTC.

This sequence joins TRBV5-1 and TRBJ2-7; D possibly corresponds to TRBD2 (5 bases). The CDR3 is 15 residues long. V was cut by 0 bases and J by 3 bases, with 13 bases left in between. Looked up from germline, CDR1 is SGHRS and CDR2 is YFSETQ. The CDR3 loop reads CASSLAGEPDYEQYF. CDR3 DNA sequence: TGCGCCAGCAGCTTGGCCGGGGAACCGGACTACGAGCAGTACTTC.

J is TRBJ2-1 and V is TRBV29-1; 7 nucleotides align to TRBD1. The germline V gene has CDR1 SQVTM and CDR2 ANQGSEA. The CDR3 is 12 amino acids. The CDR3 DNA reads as TGCAGTTGGGCACAGGGGTACAATGAGCAGTTCTTC. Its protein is CSWAQGYNEQFF.

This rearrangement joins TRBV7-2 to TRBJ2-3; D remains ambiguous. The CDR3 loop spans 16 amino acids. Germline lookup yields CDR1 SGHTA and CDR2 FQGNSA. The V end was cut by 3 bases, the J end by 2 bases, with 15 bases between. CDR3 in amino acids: CASSFQLRLSTDTQYF. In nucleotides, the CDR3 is TGTGCCAGCAGCTTTCAACTACGCCTATCCACAGATACGCAGTATTTT. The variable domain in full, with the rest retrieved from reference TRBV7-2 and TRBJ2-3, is GAGVSQSPSNKVTEKGKDVELRCDPISGHTALYWYRQSLGQGLEFLIYFQGNSAPDKSGLPSDRFSAERTGGSVSTLTIQRTQQEDSAVYLCASSFQLRLSTDTQYFGPGTRLTVL.

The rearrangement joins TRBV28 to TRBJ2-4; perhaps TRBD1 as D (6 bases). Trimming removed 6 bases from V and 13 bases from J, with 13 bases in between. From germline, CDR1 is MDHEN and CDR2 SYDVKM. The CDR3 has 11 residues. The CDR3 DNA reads TGTGCCAGCAGCCTAACAGGGCTCCAGTACTTC. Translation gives CASSLTGLQYF.

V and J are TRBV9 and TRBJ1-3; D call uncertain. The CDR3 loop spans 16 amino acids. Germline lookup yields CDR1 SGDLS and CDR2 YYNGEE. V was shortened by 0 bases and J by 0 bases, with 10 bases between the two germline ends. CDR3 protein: CASSVDTANSGNTIYF. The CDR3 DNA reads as TGTGCCAGCAGCGTAGATACAGCCAACTCTGGAAACACCATATATTTT.

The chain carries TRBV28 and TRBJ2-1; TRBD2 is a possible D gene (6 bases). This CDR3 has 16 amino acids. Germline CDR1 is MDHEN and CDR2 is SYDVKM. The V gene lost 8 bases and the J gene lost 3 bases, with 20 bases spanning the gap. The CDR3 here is CASLGGGEHIYNEQFF. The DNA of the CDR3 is TGTGCCAGCCTTGGGGGAGGAGAGCATATCTACAATGAGCAGTTCTTC.

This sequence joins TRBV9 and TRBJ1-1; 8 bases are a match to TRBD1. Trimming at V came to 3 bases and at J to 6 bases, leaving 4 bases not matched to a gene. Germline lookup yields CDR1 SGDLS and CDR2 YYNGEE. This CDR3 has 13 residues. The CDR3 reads CASSEIRGPEAFF. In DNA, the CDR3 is TGTGCCAGCAGCGAGATCAGGGGGCCTGAAGCTTTCTTT.

The CDR3 coding sequence is TGTGCCAGTAGTATTTGGGGGCTATTGGGCAATCAGCCCCAGCATTTT. Encoded protein: CASSIWGLLGNQPQHF. This chain uses TRBV19 with TRBJ1-5; TRBD1 might be the D (6 bases). This CDR3 contains 16 residues. Germline V gene data show CDR1 as LNHDA and CDR2 as SQIVND (reference sequence). Trimming cost V 3 bases and J 2 bases, with 14 bases left between them.

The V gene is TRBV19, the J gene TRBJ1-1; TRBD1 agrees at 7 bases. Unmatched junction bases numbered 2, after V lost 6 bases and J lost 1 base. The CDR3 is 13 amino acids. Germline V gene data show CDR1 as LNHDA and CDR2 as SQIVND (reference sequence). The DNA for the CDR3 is TGTGCCAGTAGAAGGACAGGGAACACTGAAGCTTTCTTT. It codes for CASRRTGNTEAFF.

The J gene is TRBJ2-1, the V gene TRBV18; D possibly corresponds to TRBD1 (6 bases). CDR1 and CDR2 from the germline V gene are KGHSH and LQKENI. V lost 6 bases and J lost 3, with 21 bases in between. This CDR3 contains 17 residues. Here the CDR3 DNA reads TGTGCCAGCTCCAGATCAAGGGCCCAGGGGCTCTACAATGAGCAGTTCTTC. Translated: CASSRSRAQGLYNEQFF.

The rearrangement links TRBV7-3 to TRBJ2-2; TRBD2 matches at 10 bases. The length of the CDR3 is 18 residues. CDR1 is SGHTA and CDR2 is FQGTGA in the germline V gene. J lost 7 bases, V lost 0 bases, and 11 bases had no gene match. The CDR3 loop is CASSLTGASGSVVGELFF. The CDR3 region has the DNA TGTGCCAGCAGCTTAACGGGCGCTAGCGGGAGTGTTGTCGGGGAGCTGTTTTTT.

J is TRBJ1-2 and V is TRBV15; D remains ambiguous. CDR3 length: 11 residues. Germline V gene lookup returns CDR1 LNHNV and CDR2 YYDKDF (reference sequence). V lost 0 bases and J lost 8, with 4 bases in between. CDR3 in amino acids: CATSRDQGYTF. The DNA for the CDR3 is TGTGCCACCAGCAGAGATCAGGGCTACACCTTC. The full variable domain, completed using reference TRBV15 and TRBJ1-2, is DAMVIQNPRYQVTQFGKPVTLSCSQTLNHNVMYWYQQKSSQAPKLLFHYYDKDFNNEADTPDNFQSRRPNTSFCFLDIRSPGLGDTAMYLCATSRDQGYTFGSGTRLTVV.

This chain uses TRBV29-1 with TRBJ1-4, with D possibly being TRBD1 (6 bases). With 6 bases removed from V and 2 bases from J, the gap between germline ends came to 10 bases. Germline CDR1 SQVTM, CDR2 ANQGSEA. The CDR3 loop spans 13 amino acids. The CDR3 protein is CSVLQGTNEKLFF. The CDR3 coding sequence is TGCAGCGTCCTGCAGGGGACTAATGAAAAACTGTTTTTT.

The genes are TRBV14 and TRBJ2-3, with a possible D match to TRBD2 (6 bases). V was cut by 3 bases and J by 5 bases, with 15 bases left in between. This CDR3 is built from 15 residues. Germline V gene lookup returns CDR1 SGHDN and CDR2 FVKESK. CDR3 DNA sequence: TGTGCCAGCAGCCAGCGGTCGGGGGTTCAAGATACGCAGTATTTT. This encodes CASSQRSGVQDTQYF.

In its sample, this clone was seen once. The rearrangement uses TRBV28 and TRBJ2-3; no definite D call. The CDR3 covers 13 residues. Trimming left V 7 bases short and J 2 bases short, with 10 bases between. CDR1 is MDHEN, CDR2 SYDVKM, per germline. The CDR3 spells CASTVYTTDTQYF. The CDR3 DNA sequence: TGTGCCAGCACAGTTTATACCACAGATACGCAGTATTTT.

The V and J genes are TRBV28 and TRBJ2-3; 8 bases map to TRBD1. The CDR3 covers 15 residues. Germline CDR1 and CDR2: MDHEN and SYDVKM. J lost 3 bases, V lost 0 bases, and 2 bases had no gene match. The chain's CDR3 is CASSLWDRVTDTQYF. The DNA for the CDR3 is TGTGCCAGCAGTTTATGGGACAGGGTAACAGATACGCAGTATTTT.

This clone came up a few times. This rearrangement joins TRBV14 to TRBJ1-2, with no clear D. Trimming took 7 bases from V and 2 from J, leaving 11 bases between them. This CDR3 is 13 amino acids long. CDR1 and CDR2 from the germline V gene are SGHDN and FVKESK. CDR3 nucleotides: TGTGCCAGCACCTTACGCGGCAACTATGGCTACACCTTC. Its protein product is CASTLRGNYGYTF.

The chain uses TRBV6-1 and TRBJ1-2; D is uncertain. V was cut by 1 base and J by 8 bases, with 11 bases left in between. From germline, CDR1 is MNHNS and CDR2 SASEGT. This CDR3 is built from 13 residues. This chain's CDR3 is CASSEGLWSGYTF. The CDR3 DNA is TGTGCCAGCAGTGAAGGGCTGTGGAGCGGCTACACCTTC.

CDR3 in amino acids: CASSLPPSGQYF. CDR3 nucleotides: TGCGCCAGCAGCTTGCCCCCATCGGGGCAGTATTTT. This sequence joins TRBV5-1 and TRBJ2-3; no clear D. The CDR3 loop spans 12 amino acids. Trimming left V 1 base short and J 11 bases short, with 11 bases between. Per the germline V gene, CDR1 is SGHRS and CDR2 is YFSETQ.